Each of the 30 T cell receptor beta chains below was sequenced from the same sample in a study of CD8 T cells in Susac syndrome. Roughly 0.5 to 1 ug RNA was reverse transcribed with random hexamers. TCRdb recomputed calls from the immunoSEQ multiplex PCR reads with MiXCR, one row per CDR3 protein. The sample yields about 150,000 distinct CDR3 sequences, about 94% seen once. The sequenced sample consisted of CD4+ T cells from PBMCs. These receptor sequences come from a human donor with Susac syndrome.

The chain uses TRBV20-1 and TRBJ1-5; the D is unclear. Deletions cut 8 bases from V and 4 bases from J, with 12 bases between. The CDR3 consists of 12 residues. Germline V gives CDR1 DFQATT, CDR2 SNEGSKA (reference sequence). As DNA, the CDR3 is TGCAGTACCTTGGTCGGTAATCAGCCCCAGCATTTT. Encoded protein: CSTLVGNQPQHF.

This rearrangement joins TRBV19 to TRBJ1-2; 7 nucleotides line up with TRBD1. The ends lost 5 bases at V and 2 bases at J; junction bases unmatched: 5. This CDR3 region has 14 residues. Germline CDR1 and CDR2: LNHDA and SQIVND (reference sequence). The CDR3 spells CASSRDRLNYGYTF. CDR3 nucleotides: TGTGCCAGTAGTCGGGACAGATTAAACTATGGCTACACCTTC.

The chain employs TRBV27 and TRBJ1-5, with D perhaps TRBD1 (5 bases). CDR3 size: 12 residues. Trimming stripped 3 bases from V and 11 bases from J, with 11 bases between. CDR1 is MNHEY, CDR2 SMNVEV, per germline (reference sequence). The CDR3 DNA follows: TGTGCCAGCAGTTTCTCCGTGGGGGCCCAGCATTTT. It codes for CASSFSVGAQHF.

The CDR3, as DNA: TGTGCCAGCAGCCGCCTGATAGCGGGACGAACCGGGGAGCTGTTTTTT. Its translation: CASSRLIAGRTGELFF. The chain has TRBV6-6 and TRBJ2-2; 8 bases align to TRBD2. There are 16 residues in the CDR3. J was trimmed by 5 bases and V by 6 bases; bases with no gene match: 11. Germline V lookup: CDR1 MNHNY, CDR2 SVGAGI (reference sequence).

This clonotype appeared a single time. The gene calls are TRBV21-1 and TRBJ2-7. TRBV21-1 represents a pseudogene. This CDR3 comprises 13 residues. CDR3: CASSYSGRNEQYV. The CDR3 coding sequence is TGTGCCAGCAGCTACTCCGGCAGAAACGAGCAGTACGTC.

J is TRBJ2-3 and V is TRBV20-1; 7 bases are a match to TRBD2. This CDR3 contains 11 residues. The ends lost 0 bases at V and 14 bases at J; junction bases unmatched: 5. Germline CDR1 DFQATT, CDR2 SNEGSKA (reference sequence). The CDR3 reads CSARDARELYF. In nucleotides, the CDR3 is TGCAGTGCTAGAGATGCGCGGGAGCTGTATTTT.

The chain joins TRBV12-3 or TRBV12-4 to TRBJ2-7; the match to TRBD2 covers 10 bases. The length of the CDR3 is 15 residues. The junction had 7 bases not matched to a gene; V was cut back by 5 bases and J by 3 bases. In DNA, the CDR3 is TGTGCCAGCAGTACTGAGCGGGAGGGTCGCTACGAGCAGTACTTC. Its translation is CASSTEREGRYEQYF.

The V call is TRBV2, the J call TRBJ2-7, with TRBD1 matching 10 bases. Losses at the gene ends were 2 bases for V and 5 bases for J; bases not matched to a gene: 3. Germline CDR1 and CDR2: SNHLY and FYNNEI. The CDR3 length is 14 residues. Written as DNA, the CDR3 is TGTGCCAGCAGTGAAAGGGACAGGGGCCACGAGCAGTACTTC. Encoded protein: CASSERDRGHEQYF.

The chain is built from TRBV28 and TRBJ1-2; D uncertain. Trimming took 2 bases from V and 5 from J, leaving 6 bases between them. CDR1 and CDR2 (germline): MDHEN, SYDVKM. CDR3 length: 12 amino acids. The CDR3 loop is CASSLAGYGYTF. For the CDR3, the DNA is TGTGCCAGCAGTTTAGCAGGTTATGGCTACACCTTC.

V usage is TRBV20-1 and J usage is TRBJ1-3, with 8 nucleotides matching TRBD1. Germline trimming cut 7 bases from V and 1 base from J; bases unmatched to any gene: 6. There are 14 residues in the CDR3. Germline values: CDR1 DFQATT, CDR2 SNEGSKA (reference sequence). CDR3 amino acids: CSVTTGASGNTIYF. Written as DNA, the CDR3 is TGCAGTGTCACGACAGGGGCATCTGGAAACACCATATATTTT.

In this sample, this clonotype turned up once. This chain connects TRBV20-1 to TRBJ1-5; TRBD1 agrees at 10 bases. The V gene's germline CDR1 is DFQATT and CDR2 SNEGSKA (reference sequence). CDR3 length: 14 residues. V was clipped by 3 bases and J by 2 bases; unmatched bases: 1. The CDR3 protein is CSASGTGGNQPQHF. CDR3 nucleotide sequence: TGCAGTGCTAGTGGGACAGGGGGCAATCAGCCCCAGCATTTT.

The rearrangement joins TRBV20-1 to TRBJ1-2; no clear D. The germline gives CDR1 DFQATT, CDR2 SNEGSKA (reference sequence). V dropped 5 bases and J dropped 5 bases, with 12 bases sitting between them. The CDR3 is 12 residues long. CDR3 bases: TGCAGTGCTCCCGGACTGGAGTATGGCTACACCTTC. Protein: CSAPGLEYGYTF.

This chain joins TRBV20-1 and TRBJ2-7; TRBD1 agrees at 8 bases. The germline V gene encodes CDR1 DFQATT and CDR2 SNEGSKA (reference sequence). CDR3 length: 14 residues. V shed 0 bases, J shed 3 bases, and the junction held 4 bases outside the gene matches. The CDR3 DNA is TGCAGTGCTAGAGATCCCAGGGGGCTCTACGAGCAGTACTTC. Protein product: CSARDPRGLYEQYF.

The V and J genes are TRBV28 and TRBJ2-7, with D perhaps TRBD2 (6 bases). The length of the CDR3 is 12 residues. V lost 7 bases to trimming and J lost 3 bases, with 10 bases between them. Germline values: CDR1 MDHEN, CDR2 SYDVKM. The CDR3 DNA follows: TGTGCCAGCAACTCGCGGGGCTACGAGCAGTACTTC. Its protein product is CASNSRGYEQYF.

The J gene is TRBJ2-3, the V gene TRBV11-1, with D possibly being TRBD2 (5 bases). The germline CDR1 and CDR2 sequences are SGHAT and FQDESV (reference sequence). The CDR3 totals 13 residues. V lost 2 bases to trimming and J lost 4 bases, with 7 bases between them. The CDR3 spells CASSLNSADTQYF. The CDR3 coding sequence is TGTGCCAGCAGCTTAAATAGCGCAGATACGCAGTATTTT.

The chain is built from TRBV12-3 or TRBV12-4 and TRBJ2-5; TRBD2 agrees at 9 bases. The CDR3 is 16 amino acids. The V segment lost 3 bases and the J segment 5 bases; nucleotides outside the gene matches: 10. In DNA, the CDR3 is TGTGCCAGCAGTTTTGGGGGTAGCGGGGGAGAGGAGACCCAGTACTTC. Residues: CASSFGGSGGEETQYF.

This chain joins TRBV29-1 and TRBJ1-4, with D unresolved. V shed 0 bases and J shed 8 bases, with 4 bases lying between them. The V gene's germline CDR1 is SQVTM and CDR2 ANQGSEA. This CDR3 region has 11 residues. The CDR3 is CSVEDLEKLFF. CDR3 coding DNA: TGCAGCGTTGAAGATCTGGAAAAACTGTTTTTT.

This clonotype was detected once. The chain carries TRBV7-9 and TRBJ2-1; 9 bases are a match to TRBD2. The CDR3 has 16 amino acids. Germline V gives CDR1 SEHNR, CDR2 FQNEAQ (reference sequence). Trimming at V came to 5 bases and at J to 4 bases, leaving 9 bases not matched to a gene. The CDR3 region has the DNA TGTGCCAGCAGCCCCAGACCCAGCGGGAGGTACAATGAGCAGTTCTTC. Translating it yields CASSPRPSGRYNEQFF.

The rearrangement joins TRBV7-9 to TRBJ1-1, with 9 bases fitting TRBD1. The CDR3 spans 15 residues. Trimming at V came to 1 base and at J to 6 bases, leaving 6 bases not matched to a gene. Germline assignment: CDR1 SEHNR and CDR2 FQNEAQ (reference sequence). The CDR3 DNA is TGTGCCAGCAGCTTAGACCCCGGGACAGGGTCTGAAGCTTTCTTT. Encoded protein: CASSLDPGTGSEAFF.

The chain joins TRBV2 to TRBJ2-1; D is ambiguous. The CDR3 sequence is 17 residues long. Trimming removed 0 bases from V and 0 bases from J, with 12 bases in between. Germline V gives CDR1 SNHLY, CDR2 FYNNEI. The CDR3 sequence is CASSEALLVSSYNEQFF. The CDR3 DNA reads TGTGCCAGCAGTGAAGCGCTTCTGGTGAGCTCCTACAATGAGCAGTTCTTC.

This chain connects TRBV25-1 to TRBJ2-5; TRBD1 might be the D (6 bases). The V end was cut by 6 bases, the J end by 1 base, with 12 bases between. The CDR3 has 14 residues. Germline assignment: CDR1 MGHDK and CDR2 SYGVNS. The CDR3 DNA reads TGTGCCAGCAGCGTCCAACAGGGCCAAGAGACCCAGTACTTC. It specifies CASSVQQGQETQYF.

This chain connects TRBV7-2 to TRBJ1-1; D unresolved. The CDR3 has 16 residues. Per the germline V gene, CDR1 is SGHTA and CDR2 is FQGNSA. Trimming pared 3 bases from V and 14 bases from J, leaving 28 bases between. The CDR3 DNA sequence: TGTGCCAGCAGCTTCAGGTTTGGGGTTGCAAGCCAACCCCAATTCTTT. Its protein product is CASSFRFGVASQPQFF.

This clonotype was detected only once. The J gene is TRBJ2-6, the V gene TRBV15; D is ambiguous. V was cut by 0 bases and J by 2 bases, with 5 bases left in between. Germline V lookup: CDR1 LNHNV, CDR2 YYDKDF (reference sequence). This CDR3 is built from 15 residues. The CDR3 DNA reads as TGTGCCACCAGCAGAGAGTCAACTGGGGCCAACGTCCTGACTTTC. Translated, it gives CATSRESTGANVLTF.

The chain employs TRBV28 and TRBJ2-3; D possibly corresponds to TRBD2 (6 bases). The CDR3 contains 14 residues. V was clipped by 4 bases and J by 6 bases, with 14 bases between them. Looked up from germline, CDR1 is MDHEN and CDR2 is SYDVKM. CDR3 in amino acids: CASSYSAGPDTQYF. As DNA, the CDR3 is TGTGCCAGCAGTTACTCAGCGGGCCCCGATACGCAGTATTTT.

J is TRBJ2-7 and V is TRBV28; D uncertain. The V end lost 4 bases, the J end lost 5 bases, and 15 bases lay between the germline ends. The CDR3 has 14 residues. Germline V gene lookup returns CDR1 MDHEN and CDR2 SYDVKM. The CDR3 nucleotides are TGTGCCAGCAGTTCCCTTTTTAGCCCCAACGAGCAGTACTTC. Translated: CASSSLFSPNEQYF.

This chain connects TRBV28 to TRBJ2-4; weak D call: TRBD1 (6 bases). Trimming took off 4 bases at V and 0 bases at J, with 10 bases between the two ends. The CDR3 is 15 residues long. CDR1 is MDHEN and CDR2 is SYDVKM in the germline V gene. The DNA for the CDR3 is TGTGCCAGCAGTTCGACAGGCCTAGCCAAAAACATTCAGTACTTC. Its protein product is CASSSTGLAKNIQYF.

This chain joins TRBV4-1 and TRBJ2-7; 7 bases are shared with TRBD2. J was trimmed by 5 bases and V by 3 bases; bases with no gene match: 10. Germline V CDR1 and CDR2: MGHRA, YSYEKL. The CDR3 extends over 15 amino acids. Here the CDR3 DNA reads TGCGCCAGCAGCCATAACTCCCCGGGGGGTCACGAGCAGTACTTC. Translation gives CASSHNSPGGHEQYF.

The J gene is TRBJ1-1, the V gene TRBV9; 9 positions agree with TRBD1. This CDR3 region has 16 residues. J gave up 5 bases and V 4 bases, and 12 bases lay outside the gene matches. Per the germline V gene, CDR1 is SGDLS and CDR2 is YYNGEE. CDR3 DNA: TGTGCCAGCAGCCCGAGGAAGGGACAGGGAGGAACTGAAGCTTTCTTT. Translating gives CASSPRKGQGGTEAFF.

The V and J genes are TRBV28 and TRBJ2-5, with TRBD1 as a possible D gene (7 bases). The CDR3 sequence is 12 residues long. V gave up 3 bases and J gave up 13 bases, with 15 bases separating them. Germline assignment: CDR1 MDHEN and CDR2 SYDVKM. The CDR3 loop is CASSFYRQGGYF. DNA of the CDR3: TGTGCCAGCAGTTTCTATCGACAGGGAGGGTACTTC.

This clonotype was found once. This chain joins TRBV20-1 and TRBJ1-2; D not resolved. From germline, CDR1 is DFQATT and CDR2 SNEGSKA (reference sequence). CDR3 size: 16 residues. The germline V and J ends were trimmed by 6 bases and 2 bases, with 22 bases remaining between them. The CDR3 sequence: CSAPKRPQTQNYGYTF. For the CDR3, the DNA is TGCAGTGCCCCCAAGAGGCCCCAGACACAGAACTATGGCTACACCTTC.